This T cell receptor beta chain was documented in a study of blood T cell repertoires in COVID-19 (dated by TCRdb to between 2020 and 2021). At the level of the whole study: Samples covering the acute and convalescent phases of COVID-19 were provided by collaborators in the United States, Italy and Spain. The repertoires were released in a freely available public database meant as a resource for research on the immune response to SARS-CoV-2. Sample metadata almost always included a de-identified subject ID, COVID-19 status, age in years and sex. The prospective study material was composed of cDNA or gDNA derived from T cells, B-cell-depleted T cells, or PBMCs. Samples came from the ongoing ImmuneRACE study (first 160 participants) plus 1,254 subjects from 6 global collaborators. The dataset comprised deeply sampled blood TCRbeta repertoires from subjects exposed to, actively infected with, or recovered from COVID-19. HLA class I and class II types, where available, came from metadata supplied by the sample provider rather than from assay-based typing. The full study reports these points: Clinical and demographic metadata were provided uncurated, with the amount varying by source and participant.

A note on this clone: Its antigen is still unknown. Base qualities are not recorded, but no much larger clone differs from it by a single base.

From the germline V gene, CDR1 is SGHRS and CDR2 is YFSETQ. V is trimmed back by 7 bases and J by 5 bases, and the junction contains 7 bases that no gene match accounts for. The CDR3 sequence holds 15 residues, the cysteine and phenylalanine included. Just CDR3 DNA is preserved here, 45 bases in frame from base 1. The collaborating institutions used their own protocols to collect whole blood in K2EDTA tubes. For TCRbeta analysis, collaborators shipped samples as frozen whole blood, isolated PBMCs, or DNA extracted from either of those sample types. TCRbeta CDR3 regions were amplified from genomic DNA using the immunoSEQ Assay, a bias-controlled multiplex PCR. The authors' analysis ran thus. The number of nucleated cells in each sample was estimated from the amplification of reference gene primers within the assay. Sequence reads were collapsed and filtered to measure the absolute abundance of every unique TCRbeta CDR3 rearrangement. Productive Simpson clonality was computed per sample as the square root of Simpson's diversity index over productive rearrangements. TCRdb's version of the immuneACCESS table is confined to in-frame rearrangements and falls short of the full clone set. An unresolved V gene accounts for under half of the shortfall where checked; the remainder is of unknown origin. The V and J calls and clone size come from that table; D and trimming were worked out from the DNA. The sample table contains roughly 69,000 clones; only one count was recorded for 88% of them. The top ten clones comprise 4.5% to 5% of the sample.

The sequenced sample consisted of peripheral blood. The sequence was obtained from a human donor in a cohort sampled during active COVID-19. Recombination connected TRBV5-1 to TRBJ2-3; 13 nucleotides in the junction match TRBD2. The CDR3 protein sequence reads: CASGPGTSGEDTQYF. The DNA is TGCGCCAGCGGACCAGGGACTAGCGGGGAAGATACGCAGTATTTT.